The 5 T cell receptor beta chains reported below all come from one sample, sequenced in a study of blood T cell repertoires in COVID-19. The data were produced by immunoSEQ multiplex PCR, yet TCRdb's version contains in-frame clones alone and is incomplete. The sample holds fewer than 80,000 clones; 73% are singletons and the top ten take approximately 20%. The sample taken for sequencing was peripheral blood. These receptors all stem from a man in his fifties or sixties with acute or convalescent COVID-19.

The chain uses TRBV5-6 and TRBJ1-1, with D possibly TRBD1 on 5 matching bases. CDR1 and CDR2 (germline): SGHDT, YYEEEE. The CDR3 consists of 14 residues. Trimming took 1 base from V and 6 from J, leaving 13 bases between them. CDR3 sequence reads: CASSLQGRTSEAFF. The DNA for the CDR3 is TGTGCCAGCAGCTTGCAGGGCCGAACATCTGAAGCTTTCTTT. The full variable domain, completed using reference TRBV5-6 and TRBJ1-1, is DAGVTQSPTHLIKTRGQQVTLRCSPKSGHDTVSWYQQALGQGPQFIFQYYEEEERQRGNFPDRFSGHQFPNYSSELNVNALLLGDSALYLCASSLQGRTSEAFFGQGTRLTVV.

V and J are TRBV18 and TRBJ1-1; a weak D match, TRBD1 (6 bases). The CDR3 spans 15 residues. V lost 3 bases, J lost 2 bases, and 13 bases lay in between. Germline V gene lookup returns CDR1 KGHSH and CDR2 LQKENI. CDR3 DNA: TGTGCCAGCTCACCGAGACAGGTCTTAAACACTGAAGCTTTCTTT. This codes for CASSPRQVLNTEAFF. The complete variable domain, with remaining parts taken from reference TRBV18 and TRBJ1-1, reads NAGVMQNPRHLVRRRGQEARLRCSPMKGHSHVYWYRQLPEEGLKFMVYLQKENIIDESGMPKERFSAEFPKEGPSILRIQQVVRGDSAAYFCASSPRQVLNTEAFFGQGTRLTVV.

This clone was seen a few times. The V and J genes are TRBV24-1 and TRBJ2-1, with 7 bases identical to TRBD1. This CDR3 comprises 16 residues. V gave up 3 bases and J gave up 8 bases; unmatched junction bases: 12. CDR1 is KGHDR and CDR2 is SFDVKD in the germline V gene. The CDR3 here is CATSDPTGKYIDEQFF. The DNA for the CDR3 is TGTGCCACCAGTGATCCGACAGGGAAGTATATAGATGAGCAGTTCTTC.

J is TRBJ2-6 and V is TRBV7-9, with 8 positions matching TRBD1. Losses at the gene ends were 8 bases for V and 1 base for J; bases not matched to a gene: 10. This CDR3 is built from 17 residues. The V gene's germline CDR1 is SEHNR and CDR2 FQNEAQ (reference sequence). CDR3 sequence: CASLLDRAISGANVLTF. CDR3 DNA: TGTGCCAGCCTACTGGACAGGGCTATATCTGGGGCCAACGTCCTGACTTTC. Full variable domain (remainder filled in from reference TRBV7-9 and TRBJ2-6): DTGVSQNPRHKITKRGQNVTFRCDPISEHNRLYWYRQTLGQGPEFLTYFQNEAQLEKSRLLSDRFSAERPKGSFSTLEIQRTEQGDSAMYLCASLLDRAISGANVLTFGAGSRLTVL.

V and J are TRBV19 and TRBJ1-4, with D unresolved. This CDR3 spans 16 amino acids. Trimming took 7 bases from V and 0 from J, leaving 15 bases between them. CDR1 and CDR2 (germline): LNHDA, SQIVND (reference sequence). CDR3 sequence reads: CASMGGRRATNEKLFF. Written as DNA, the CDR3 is TGTGCCAGTATGGGAGGGAGGAGGGCAACTAATGAAAAACTGTTTTTT.